The present T cell receptor (beta chain) was sequenced within a study of T cells after yellow fever vaccination. In the study overall: Libraries from low-cell-number fractions were prepared with the SMART-Seq v4 Ultra Low Input RNA kit. Whole-study findings and limits: Abundant clonotypes from the bulk population could get into FACS-sorted repertoires as contaminants. Most clones from primary vaccination resurfaced after the booster (about 96% CD4, 75% to 90% CD8).

Germline V lookup: CDR1 SGHTA, CDR2 FQGNSA. The V end was cut by 3 bases, the J end by 3 bases, with 13 bases between. The CDR3 spans 15 residues. This clonotype was seen at least ten times. The antigen remains undetermined. The study made its TCR cDNA through 5'RACE template switching. That step introduced a universal primer site along with UMIs. TCRdb reanalysed the 5' RACE reads using MiXCR and keeps one entry per CDR3 protein. The table lists more than 200,000 distinct CDR3 sequences, more than 3.5% of them singletons, with under 20% in the top ten. This TCR was recovered from a man younger than 30 who received the YFV17D yellow fever vaccine. The chain combines TRBV7-2 with TRBJ2-3; D perhaps matches TRBD2 (5 bases). The sequencing here drew on PBMCs, taken 15 days after the yellow fever booster vaccination. In DNA form, the CDR3 reads TGTGCCAGCAGCTTCGCAGGACTTTTTACAGATACGCAGTATTTT. Protein product: CASSFAGLFTDTQYF.